The entry below gives a single T cell receptor beta chain sequence along with its context. The target of this receptor is not known. Nothing much larger sits one base from this clone, and base qualities are not available. These data are taken from a study of blood T cell repertoires in COVID-19 (dated by TCRdb to 2018 to 2021). With regard to the full study: The collaborator samples originated in the United States, Italy and Spain and spanned the acute and convalescent phases of COVID-19. Sample metadata almost always included a de-identified subject ID, COVID-19 status, age in years and sex. Where available, HLA class I and class II types were obtained from metadata supplied by the sample provider rather than from assay-based typing. Deeply sampled blood TCRbeta repertoires from subjects exposed to, actively infected with, or recovered from COVID-19 were included in the dataset. A freely available public database, intended as a resource for researchers studying the immune response to SARS-CoV-2, is where the repertoires were released. The prospective study material was composed of cDNA or gDNA derived from T cells, B-cell-depleted T cells, or PBMCs. The samples were drawn from two sources: the first 160 participants of the ongoing ImmuneRACE study, and 950 to 1,500 subjects contributed by 6 global collaborators. Study-level results and caveats: The amount of clinical and demographic metadata varied by source and participant and was provided uncurated.

TCRbeta CDR3 regions were amplified from genomic DNA by means of the immunoSEQ Assay, a bias-controlled multiplex PCR. Per the original workflow: The number of nucleated cells in each sample was estimated from the amplification of reference gene primers within the assay. To quantify the absolute abundance of each unique TCRbeta CDR3 rearrangement, sequence reads were collapsed and filtered. For each sample, productive Simpson clonality was calculated by taking the square root of Simpson's diversity index across productive rearrangements. Held by TCRdb, this immuneACCESS table contains in-frame sequences only and omits some clones. Under half of the omission traces to an unresolved V gene where checked; the cause of the rest is unknown. V and J calls and clone size are given by that table; D and trimming were obtained from the DNA. Recorded for this sample are roughly 280,000 clones; roughly 86% of them occurred a single time. Of the sample, approximately 10% is held by the ten largest clones.

The junction shows trimming of 3 bases on V and 7 bases on J, and the gene matches do not reach 7 bases of it. CDR1 and CDR2 are read off the germline V gene (reference sequence) as SGHNT and YYREEE. The CDR3 contains 13 residues, cysteine and phenylalanine counted. The kept DNA is CDR3 alone, 39 bases in frame from the first base. At one collaborating source in Seattle, patients were enrolled during active infection and were followed longitudinally through the course of disease. Whole blood was collected in K2EDTA tubes by collaborating institutions according to the institutions' own protocols. For TCRbeta analysis, collaborator samples were shipped as frozen whole blood, as isolated PBMCs, or as DNA extracted from either sample type.

Material for sequencing was peripheral blood. The origin of this receptor is a woman in her 30s with COVID-19, enrolled during active disease. Recombination linked TRBV5-4 to TRBJ2-7, and TRBD1 aligns with 7 junction nucleotides. The CDR3 protein sequence reads: CASSSTGVGEQYF. The nucleotides are TGTGCCAGCAGCTCCACAGGGGTGGGGGAGCAGTACTTC.